The 2 T cell receptor beta chains presented below share a single source sample, sequenced in a study of blood T cell repertoires in COVID-19. Profiled with immunoSEQ multiplex PCR; TCRdb holds only in-frame clones, not every one. The sample holds approximately 91,000 clones, 87% seen once. The specimen was peripheral blood. The receptors were gathered from a man between 65 and 85 years old with acute or convalescent COVID-19.

This clone appeared a few times. The chain uses TRBV3-1 (or the pseudogene TRBV3-2) and TRBJ1-2; 7 nucleotides match TRBD1. Germline CDR1 is LGHDT and CDR2 is YNNKEL (reference sequence). Germline trimming cut 4 bases from V and 4 bases from J; bases unmatched to any gene: 12. CDR3 size: 16 residues. The CDR3 here is CASSPTRDSLIYGYTF. In nucleotides, the CDR3 is TGTGCCAGCAGCCCCACCCGGGACAGCCTAATCTATGGCTACACCTTC.

The chain employs TRBV10-2 and TRBJ1-5; TRBD1 might be the D (6 bases). V was clipped by 0 bases and J by 3 bases, with 9 bases between them. The CDR3 runs 15 residues. Germline CDR1 is WSHSY and CDR2 is SAAADI. CDR3 residues: CASSESGGLNQPQHF. CDR3 coding DNA: TGCGCCAGCAGTGAGTCCGGGGGGCTCAATCAGCCCCAGCATTTT.